This T cell receptor (beta chain) was retrieved from a study of T cells after somatic rescue of genetic block. Method: immunoSEQ multiplex PCR; TCRdb's copy keeps in-frame clones and lacks some. Of approximately 12,000 clones in the sample, more than 65% were seen once. The CDR3 is 14 residues long. V was clipped by 3 bases and J by 5 bases; unmatched bases: 6. The V gene's germline CDR1 is SGHKS and CDR2 YYEKEE (reference sequence). The chain joins TRBV5-5 to TRBJ2-7; 9 positions match TRBD1. The sequencing sample was made of peripheral blood mononuclear cells (PBMCs). The receptor's source is a boy under 18. As DNA, the CDR3 is TGTGCCAGCAGCTCCGGGACAGGGCGGAACGAGCAGTACTTC. It is translated as CASSSGTGRNEQYF.